Below, 30 T cell receptor beta chains from the same sample are listed, as sequenced in a study of shared clonotypes between healthy human individuals. TCRdb's table, derived via immunoSEQ multiplex PCR, lists solely in-frame clones and lacks some. The data contain about 340,000 clones, over 70% of them singletons. Sequenced material: memory CD4+ T cells sorted from blood. The subset is: CD45RA-negative fraction. These receptor sequences come from a young man in good health.

The J gene is TRBJ1-2, the V gene TRBV29-1, with 10 nucleotides matching TRBD1. This CDR3 comprises 15 residues. Germline CDR1 reads SQVTM; CDR2 reads ANQGSEA. The trim removed 5 bases at V and 3 bases at J, leaving 9 bases unmatched. The CDR3 protein is CSVNRDRGADYGYTF. The CDR3 DNA reads as TGCAGCGTTAACCGGGACAGGGGCGCAGACTATGGCTACACCTTC.

V is TRBV4-2 and J is TRBJ2-5, with D possibly being TRBD1 or TRBD2 (6 bases each). The germline V gene has CDR1 LGHNA and CDR2 YNFKEQ. The V end was cut by 1 base, the J end by 2 bases, with 8 bases between. There are 14 residues in the CDR3. CDR3 region: CASSQGRGQETQYF. DNA for the CDR3: TGTGCCAGCAGCCAAGGGAGGGGGCAAGAGACCCAGTACTTC.

The genes are TRBV7-2 and TRBJ2-3; no definite D call. V was clipped by 4 bases and J by 2 bases, with 7 bases between them. The CDR3 has 13 residues. The germline CDR1 and CDR2 sequences are SGHTA and FQGNSA. This chain's CDR3 is CASSWRTTDTQYF. CDR3 bases: TGTGCCAGCAGCTGGCGGACCACAGATACGCAGTATTTT.

The V and J genes are TRBV5-6 and TRBJ2-7, with 10 bases matching TRBD2. The V gene's germline CDR1 is SGHDT and CDR2 YYEEEE. J gave up 6 bases and V 5 bases, and 11 bases lay outside the gene matches. The CDR3 sequence is 15 residues long. The CDR3 region has the DNA TGTGCCAGCAGACTGTTACTAGCGGGACAAAGCGAGCAGTACTTC. It specifies CASRLLLAGQSEQYF. The full variable domain, completed using reference TRBV5-6 and TRBJ2-7, is DAGVTQSPTHLIKTRGQQVTLRCSPKSGHDTVSWYQQALGQGPQFIFQYYEEEERQRGNFPDRFSGHQFPNYSSELNVNALLLGDSALYLCASRLLLAGQSEQYFGPGTRLTVT.

The chain combines TRBV9 with TRBJ1-2; D perhaps matches TRBD1 (6 bases). The V end was cut by 0 bases, the J end by 6 bases, with 18 bases between. Germline CDR1 and CDR2: SGDLS and YYNGEE. This CDR3 contains 16 residues. The chain's CDR3 is CASSVATRRTDNGYTF. The CDR3, as DNA: TGTGCCAGCAGCGTAGCTACTCGTCGGACAGATAATGGCTACACCTTC.

The J gene is TRBJ2-1, the V gene TRBV5-1, with D perhaps being TRBD1 or TRBD2 (5 bases each). Trimming took off 1 base at V and 5 bases at J, with 10 bases between the two ends. From germline, CDR1 is SGHRS and CDR2 YFSETQ. The length of the CDR3 is 14 residues. The CDR3 region has the DNA TGCGCCAGCAGCTTGTCCGGGGCGAACAATGAGCAGTTCTTC. It is translated as CASSLSGANNEQFF.

This clone was observed a few times. This chain uses TRBV4-1 with TRBJ2-1; TRBD2 agrees at 14 bases. Germline CDR1 reads MGHRA; CDR2 reads YSYEKL. CDR3 length: 21 amino acids. After removal of 0 bases from V and 0 bases from J, the junction contained 10 bases not matched to a gene. DNA of the CDR3: TGCGCCAGCAGCCAAGATGCGGGACTAGCGGGAGCCCTAAGCTCCTACAATGAGCAGTTCTTC. It specifies CASSQDAGLAGALSSYNEQFF.

The chain carries TRBV7-2 and TRBJ2-1; the D gene could be TRBD1 or TRBD2 (5 bases each). V was cut by 1 base and J by 13 bases, with 11 bases left in between. CDR3 length equals 12 residues. Germline CDR1 is SGHTA and CDR2 is FQGNSA. The CDR3 loop is CASSLVGTTQFF. As DNA, the CDR3 is TGTGCCAGCAGCTTAGTTGGGACGACCCAGTTCTTC.

In this sample, this clone turned up once. The gene calls are TRBV10-3 and TRBJ2-1; tentatively, D is TRBD2 (6 bases). V dropped 7 bases and J dropped 2 bases, with 15 bases sitting between them. CDR3 length: 15 residues. CDR1 is ENHRY and CDR2 is SYGVKD in the germline V gene. The DNA for the CDR3 is TGTGCCATCATGAACCGGGGGTCGACCTACAATGAGCAGTTCTTC. This codes for CAIMNRGSTYNEQFF.

This clone was found a few times. The chain joins TRBV9 to TRBJ1-2; the D gene is possibly TRBD1 (5 bases). Germline V gene sequence: CDR1 SGDLS, CDR2 YYNGEE. The CDR3 runs to 14 residues. With 4 bases removed from V and 5 bases from J, the gap between germline ends came to 15 bases. The CDR3 is CASSSWDGNYGYTF. DNA for the CDR3: TGTGCCAGCAGCTCCTGGGACGGAAATTATGGCTACACCTTC.

The chain employs TRBV10-2 and TRBJ2-1; D perhaps matches TRBD2 (5 bases). Per the germline V gene, CDR1 is WSHSY and CDR2 is SAAADI. This CDR3 has 13 residues. With 6 bases removed from V and 0 bases from J, the gap between germline ends came to 6 bases. The CDR3 protein is CASREVSYNEQFF. CDR3 DNA: TGCGCCAGCAGGGAGGTCTCCTACAATGAGCAGTTCTTC.

This rearrangement joins TRBV4-1 to TRBJ2-6, with TRBD2 as a possible D gene (5 bases). The CDR3 totals 18 residues. The germline V gene encodes CDR1 MGHRA and CDR2 YSYEKL. V was shortened by 4 bases and J by 0 bases, with 16 bases between the two germline ends. CDR3 sequence reads: CASSRSALGGSGANVLTF. The CDR3 coding sequence is TGCGCCAGCAGCCGTAGCGCCCTAGGCGGCTCTGGGGCCAACGTCCTGACTTTC.

The chain combines TRBV5-6 with TRBJ2-7; D uncertain. Trimming removed 4 bases from V and 4 bases from J, with 24 bases in between. Germline CDR1 and CDR2: SGHDT and YYEEEE. The CDR3 has 17 amino acids. CDR3 DNA: TGTGCCAGCAGCCCCATCCGTGGCCTGAAGACCCCGTACGAGCAGTACTTC. Translating it yields CASSPIRGLKTPYEQYF.

J is TRBJ2-4 and V is TRBV5-6; D could derive from TRBD1 or TRBD2 (6 bases each). The V end lost 4 bases, the J end lost 3 bases, and 14 bases lay between the germline ends. In germline, CDR1 is SGHDT, CDR2 YYEEEE. The CDR3 runs to 15 residues. CDR3 nucleotide sequence: TGTGCCAGCAGCCGGAACGAGGGGGGCAAAAACATTCAGTACTTC. Its translation: CASSRNEGGKNIQYF.

This clone has a single count. The chain has TRBV30 and TRBJ2-7; no clear D gene. V gave up 1 base and J gave up 3 bases, with 7 bases separating them. Germline CDR1 is GTSNPN and CDR2 is SVGIG (reference sequence). This CDR3 is built from 12 residues. CDR3 region: CAWSDDYYEQYF. Written as DNA, the CDR3 is TGTGCCTGGAGTGATGATTACTACGAGCAGTACTTC.

The chain recombines TRBV14 with TRBJ2-5; 8 nucleotides agree with TRBD2. V lost 4 bases and J lost 5; bases outside the gene matches: 12. Germline-derived CDR1 and CDR2 are SGHDN and FVKESK. The CDR3 consists of 16 residues. This CDR3 reads CASSLFVSGSRETQYF. In nucleotides, the CDR3 is TGTGCCAGCAGCCTTTTTGTAAGCGGGAGTAGGGAGACCCAGTACTTC.

This clone appeared many times. The chain links TRBV5-4 to TRBJ2-2, with D perhaps TRBD2 (6 bases). CDR3 size: 16 residues. The germline gives CDR1 SGHNT, CDR2 YYREEE (reference sequence). With 4 bases removed from V and 1 base from J, the gap between germline ends came to 14 bases. Here the CDR3 DNA reads TGTGCCAGCAGCCATGAGGCTAGCGTGAACACCGGGGAGCTGTTTTTT. This encodes CASSHEASVNTGELFF.

The chain has TRBV2 and TRBJ1-5; D possibly corresponds to TRBD1 (6 bases). Trimming took off 6 bases at V and 0 bases at J, with 15 bases between the two ends. The germline gives CDR1 SNHLY, CDR2 FYNNEI. CDR3 length: 16 amino acids. The CDR3 loop is CASSQTGRPSNQPQHF. The CDR3 DNA follows: TGTGCCAGCAGCCAAACAGGGCGCCCTAGCAATCAGCCCCAGCATTTT.

The genes are TRBV18 and TRBJ2-5; D is possibly TRBD1 (6 bases). Germline assignment: CDR1 KGHSH and CDR2 LQKENI. With 4 bases removed from V and 5 bases from J, the gap between germline ends came to 20 bases. The CDR3 is 16 residues long. The CDR3 coding sequence is TGTGCCAGCTCACGGGCACAGACAGGATTCGGTGAGACCCAGTACTTC. Translated: CASSRAQTGFGETQYF.

This clone was picked up a small number of times. This chain links TRBV7-6 with TRBJ2-1; D may be TRBD1 (6 bases). CDR3 size: 15 residues. The ends were cut back, 5 bases at V and 2 bases at J, with 13 bases in the middle. The germline CDR1 and CDR2 sequences are SGHVS and FNYEAQ. The CDR3 reads CASSAFGTTYNEQFF. The CDR3 DNA reads as TGTGCCAGCAGCGCGTTCGGGACAACCTACAATGAGCAGTTCTTC. Full variable domain (outside the CDR3, taken from reference TRBV7-6 and TRBJ2-1): GAGVSQSPRYKVTKRGQDVALRCDPISGHVSLYWYRQALGQGPEFLTYFNYEAQQDKSGLPNDRFSAERPEGSISTLTIQRTEQRDSAMYRCASSAFGTTYNEQFFGPGTRLTVL.

V usage is TRBV11-2 and J usage is TRBJ2-5; the D gene could be TRBD1 or TRBD2 (5 bases each). The germline V gene encodes CDR1 SGHAT and CDR2 FQNNGV. V gave up 3 bases and J gave up 2 bases, with 10 bases separating them. The CDR3 covers 14 residues. The CDR3 protein is CASSLRGKQETQYF. DNA of the CDR3: TGTGCCAGCAGCTTGAGGGGAAAGCAAGAGACCCAGTACTTC.

The V gene is TRBV14, the J gene TRBJ2-7; no clear D. The germline V gene encodes CDR1 SGHDN and CDR2 FVKESK. Trimming shortened V by 2 bases and J by 3 bases, and 14 bases separated the two germline ends. CDR3 size: 15 residues. In DNA form, the CDR3 reads TGTGCCAGCAGCCAACGAGCTTCCTTCGTCTACGAGCAGTACTTC. It translates to CASSQRASFVYEQYF. The complete variable domain, with remaining parts taken from reference TRBV14 and TRBJ2-7, reads EAGVTQFPSHSVIEKGQTVTLRCDPISGHDNLYWYRRVMGKEIKFLLHFVKESKQDESGMPNNRFLAERTGGTYSTLKVQPAELEDSGVYFCASSQRASFVYEQYFGPGTRLTVT.

This clone was observed a few times. The chain recombines TRBV7-2 with TRBJ2-7, with 7 bases fitting TRBD1. Looked up from germline, CDR1 is SGHTA and CDR2 is FQGNSA. V was clipped by 2 bases and J by 3 bases; unmatched bases: 7. The CDR3 length is 15 residues. The CDR3 sequence: CASSLLPGTDYEQYF. Written as DNA, the CDR3 is TGTGCCAGCAGCTTATTACCCGGGACAGACTACGAGCAGTACTTC.

V gene TRBV7-9 combines with J gene TRBJ2-7, with 10 bases fitting TRBD2. Per the germline V gene, CDR1 is SEHNR and CDR2 is FQNEAQ (reference sequence). The CDR3 length is 16 residues. V lost 6 bases, J lost 2 bases, and 10 bases stayed unmatched. DNA for the CDR3: TGTGCCAGCAGTTCCGCCACTAGCGGGGTTACCTACGAGCAGTACTTC. Its translation is CASSSATSGVTYEQYF.

The chain has TRBV6-4 and TRBJ1-2; D might be TRBD1 (5 bases). The V and J ends lost 2 bases and 8 bases respectively, with 9 bases between them. The CDR3 is 12 residues long. Germline V CDR1 and CDR2: MRHNA, SNTAGT. The CDR3 loop is CASSDGTGGYTF. CDR3 coding DNA: TGTGCCAGCAGTGACGGGACGGGAGGCTACACCTTC.

This chain connects TRBV7-8 to TRBJ2-1; the D gene is possibly TRBD2 (6 bases). V was pared by 3 bases and J by 7 bases, with 10 bases between. The CDR3 totals 13 residues. Germline lookup yields CDR1 SGHVS and CDR2 FQNEAQ. The CDR3 region is CASSFGGTNEQFF. As DNA, the CDR3 is TGTGCCAGCAGCTTTGGAGGGACGAATGAGCAGTTCTTC.

The chain joins TRBV12-5 to TRBJ1-5; 7 bases align to TRBD1. Trimming took 3 bases from V and 9 from J; bases not matched to a gene: 8. The CDR3 is made up of 14 amino acids. Per the germline V gene, CDR1 is LGHNT and CDR2 is FRNRAP. Here the CDR3 reads CASGFGDSTSPQHF. Written as DNA, the CDR3 is TGTGCTAGTGGTTTCGGGGACAGCACATCGCCCCAGCATTTT. The full variable domain, in which reference TRBV12-5 and TRBJ1-5 provide the parts outside the CDR3, is DARVTQTPRHKVTEMGQEVTMRCQPILGHNTVFWYRQTMMQGLELLAYFRNRAPLDDSGMPKDRFSAEMPDATLATLKIQPSEPRDSAVYFCASGFGDSTSPQHFGDGTRLSIL.

V gene TRBV11-3 combines with J gene TRBJ2-2; D is tentatively TRBD1 or TRBD2 (5 bases each). The CDR3 length is 15 residues. Germline CDR1 SGHNT, CDR2 YENEEA. V lost 5 bases and J lost 3, with 13 bases in between. In DNA form, the CDR3 reads TGTGCCAGCAGCCCGGGGCCCACGGACACCGGGGAGCTGTTTTTT. This codes for CASSPGPTDTGELFF.

The chain uses TRBV21-1 and TRBJ1-5; TRBD1, the table's D call, was not compared with the DNA. TRBV21-1 counts as a pseudogene. The CDR3 extends over 22 amino acids. DNA for the CDR3: TGTGCCAGCAGCAAAAAAAAACTCACCCGGGACAGGGGATTGGGAAGCAATCAGCCCCAGCATTTT. This encodes CASSKKKLTRDRGLGSNQPQHF.

This chain links TRBV6-1 with TRBJ1-1; no firm D call. This CDR3 contains 15 residues. Trimming stripped 1 base from V and 1 base from J, with 10 bases between. In germline, CDR1 is MNHNS, CDR2 SASEGT. Written as DNA, the CDR3 is TGTGCCAGCAGTGAAGGGTCTGCAGGGAACACTGAAGCTTTCTTT. It is translated as CASSEGSAGNTEAFF.